These 26 T cell receptor beta chains share one sample of origin, sequenced in a study of breast tumors, draining lymph nodes, adjacent tissues. A single record per CDR3 protein comes from TCRdb applying MiXCR to the multiplex PCR reads. The sample consists of about 230,000 distinct CDR3 sequences, 32% of them appearing once. The lymph nodes were axillary draining lymph nodes from breast cancer patients. Input material: axillary lymph node tissue. Receptor source: a female donor with breast cancer. Some clones in this sample may be carry-over from other donors' samples.

This clonotype was counted between two and nine times. A read error may be the cause here, since a much bigger clone is one base away. The gene calls are TRBV20-1 and TRBJ2-7; D remains unclear. The CDR3 is 13 amino acids. Germline CDR1 and CDR2: DFQATT and SNEGSKA (reference sequence). CDR3 bases: TGCAGTGCTAACTCACCTTCCTCCTACGCGCAGTACTTC. Its translation is CSANSPSSYAQYF.

Many counts were recorded for this clonotype. The chain couples TRBV11-2 to TRBJ2-7, with D possibly TRBD2 on 6 matching bases. Germline CDR1 SGHAT, CDR2 FQNNGV. Trimming took off 1 base at V and 2 bases at J, with 9 bases between the two ends. The CDR3 sequence is 14 residues long. The CDR3: CASSLGAGPYEQYF. The CDR3 DNA reads TGTGCCAGCAGCTTAGGGGCGGGACCCTACGAGCAGTACTTC.

In its sample, this clonotype was seen once. The genes are TRBV15 and TRBJ2-5; tentatively, D is TRBD2 (7 bases). CDR1 LNHNV and CDR2 YYDKDF come from the germline V gene (reference sequence). The CDR3 sequence is 21 residues long. V was trimmed by 4 bases and J by 0 bases, leaving 30 bases between them. The CDR3 nucleotides read TGTGCCACCAGCATACTCCGGGAGCGGGGCACCGGGGGCCGTGACCAAGAGACCCAGTACTTC. Protein: CATSILRERGTGGRDQETQYF.

This clonotype was observed at least ten times. The rearrangement joins TRBV20-1 to TRBJ1-2, with a weak D call TRBD1 (6 bases). The CDR3 loop spans 12 amino acids. Germline V gene lookup returns CDR1 DFQATT and CDR2 SNEGSKA (reference sequence). With 5 bases removed from V and 3 bases from J, the gap between germline ends came to 10 bases. CDR3 sequence (DNA): TGCAGTGCTCAACAGGGACACTATGGCTACACCTTC. The encoded protein is CSAQQGHYGYTF.

This clonotype was counted only a few times. A single base separates this from a much larger clone, so it may be a read error. The rearrangement links TRBV11-3 to TRBJ2-7; D remains ambiguous. Trimming removed 3 bases at V and 6 bases at J, with 12 bases between. Germline CDR1 and CDR2: SGHNT and YENEEA. This CDR3 region has 13 residues. CDR3 region: CASSFGAPSEQYF. The CDR3 coding sequence is TGTGCCAGCAGCTTCGGAGCCCCCTCCGAGCAGTACTTC.

Worth noting for this clonotype: A much more abundant neighbour one base away suggests this may be a read error. The chain links TRBV9 to TRBJ2-5; TRBD1 agrees at 7 bases. The CDR3 spans 14 residues. The V gene's germline CDR1 is SGDLS and CDR2 YYNGEE. V shed 4 bases and J 4 bases; nucleotides not matched to a gene: 7. This CDR3 reads CASSLATGRETQYF. CDR3 nucleotides: TGTGCCAGCAGCCTGGCGACAGGGAGAGAGACCCAGTACTTC.

This clonotype came up many times. J is TRBJ2-1 and V is TRBV5-1, with D tentatively TRBD2 (5 bases). V shed 5 bases and J shed 2 bases, with 11 bases lying between them. The CDR3 covers 14 residues. Germline V gives CDR1 SGHRS, CDR2 YFSETQ. CDR3 region: CASRRDLAYNEQFF. The CDR3 bases are TGCGCCAGCAGGAGGGATCTGGCCTACAATGAGCAGTTCTTC.

This clonotype was counted many times. This chain connects TRBV12-3 or TRBV12-4 to TRBJ2-7; D remains ambiguous. The CDR3 is 12 amino acids. V lost 4 bases to trimming and J lost 7 bases, with 11 bases between them. The CDR3 sequence: CASSSSRVEQYF. CDR3 bases: TGTGCCAGCAGTTCGTCCCGGGTTGAGCAGTACTTC.

A note on this clonotype: This CDR3 fails to terminate in the conserved phenylalanine or tryptophan, so it likely reflects a read error. The DNA is left out, because the CDR3 cannot be placed on it with certainty; the CDR3 is given as TCRdb lists it. The chain recombines TRBV5-1 with TRBJ2-7; no DNA check was done on the table's D call, TRBD1. CDR1 and CDR2 (germline): SGHRS, YFSETQ. From its first to its last residue, the CDR3 has 8 amino acids. CDR3 region: CASSLART.

CDR3 residues: CSANQGGNTIYF. The CDR3 region has the DNA TGCAGTGCCAATCAGGGGGGAAACACCATATATTTT. This chain links TRBV20-1 with TRBJ1-3; D might be TRBD1 (6 bases). V lost 6 bases, J lost 4 bases, and 10 bases lay in between. Germline assignment: CDR1 DFQATT and CDR2 SNEGSKA (reference sequence). There are 12 residues in the CDR3.

Concerning this clonotype itself: Given the absence of the conserved phenylalanine or tryptophan at the CDR3 end, a read error is likely. V usage is TRBV6-6 and J usage is TRBJ1-5; perhaps TRBD1 as D (6 bases). This CDR3 has 13 residues. Per germline, CDR1 MNHNY and CDR2 SVGAGI (reference sequence). V was clipped by 8 bases and J by 5 bases, with 13 bases between them. The CDR3 DNA follows: TGTGCCAGCGAGCGTTACAGGGATCAGCCCCAGCATCTT. Its translation is CASERYRDQPQHL.

The chain couples TRBV19 to TRBJ2-5, with 15 bases matching TRBD2. The germline V gene encodes CDR1 LNHDA and CDR2 SQIVND (reference sequence). Trimming cost V 4 bases and J 3 bases; bases outside gene matches: 0. CDR3 length: 15 amino acids. The CDR3 DNA follows: TGTGCCAGTAGTAGGACTAGCGGGAGGGAAGAGACCCAGTACTTC. This encodes CASSRTSGREETQYF.

This clonotype turned up a few times. Since a much larger clone is just one base distant, this may be a read error. The rearrangement links TRBV13 to TRBJ1-2; the D gene is possibly TRBD1 (6 bases). The length of the CDR3 is 18 residues. CDR1 is PRHDT, CDR2 FYEKMQ, per germline (reference sequence). The DNA for the CDR3 is TGTGCCAGCAGCTTAGTCCCCGGCAGGGGTTCATTAAATTATGGCTACCCCTTC. Its translation: CASSLVPGRGSLNYGYPF. Looking up the rest from reference TRBV13 and TRBJ1-2 gives the full variable domain: AAGVIQSPRHLIKEKRETATLKCYPIPRHDTVYWYQQGPGQDPQFLISFYEKMQSDKGSIPDRFSAQQFSDYHSELNMSSLELGDSALYFCASSLVPGRGSLNYGYPFGSGTRLTVV.

The chain uses TRBV20-1 and TRBJ2-3; the match to TRBD2 covers 8 bases. In germline, CDR1 is DFQATT, CDR2 SNEGSKA (reference sequence). The CDR3 is 16 residues long. Trimming removed 3 bases from V and 2 bases from J; junction bases left unmatched: 10. For the CDR3, the DNA is TGCAGTGCTAGGGATCCGGGAGGGCCTGCCACAGATACGCAGTATTTT. This gives the protein CSARDPGGPATDTQYF.

The J gene is TRBJ1-2, the V gene TRBV29-1; possibly TRBD1 for D (5 bases). Trimming removed 5 bases from V and 3 bases from J, with 19 bases in between. Germline lookup yields CDR1 SQVTM and CDR2 ANQGSEA. This CDR3 contains 15 residues. The DNA for the CDR3 is TGCAGCGTTCCGTTGGGGCAAGAGACCCACTATGGCTACACCTTC. Protein product: CSVPLGQETHYGYTF.

The chain couples TRBV25-1 to TRBJ2-3; 7 bases line up with TRBD1. The CDR3 contains 14 residues. The germline V gene has CDR1 MGHDK and CDR2 SYGVNS. The V segment lost 4 bases and the J segment 6 bases; nucleotides outside the gene matches: 7. CDR3 DNA: TGTGCCAGCAGTGCTAGGGACAGACCGGATACGCAGTATTTT. The encoded protein is CASSARDRPDTQYF.

This clonotype came up many times. The V and J genes are TRBV3-1 and TRBJ2-7, with a tentative D call TRBD2 (6 bases). The CDR3 totals 16 residues. Trimming removed 4 bases from V and 1 base from J, with 17 bases in between. Germline V CDR1 and CDR2: LGHDT, YNNKEL (reference sequence). The CDR3 spells CASSRWERRGSYEQYF. DNA of the CDR3: TGTGCCAGCAGCCGCTGGGAGCGGCGGGGATCCTACGAGCAGTACTTC.

This chain links TRBV24-1 with TRBJ2-7, with D maybe TRBD2 (5 bases). Trimming stripped 10 bases from V and 2 bases from J, with 14 bases between. Germline V gene data show CDR1 as KGHDR and CDR2 as SFDVKD. CDR3 length equals 13 residues. CDR3 nucleotide sequence: TGTGCCACTATAGCGTTAGGGCCCTACGAGCAGTACTTC. Its protein product is CATIALGPYEQYF.

This clonotype was observed many times. This rearrangement joins TRBV30 to TRBJ1-5; D gene uncertain. Trimming left V 3 bases short and J 2 bases short, with 14 bases between. CDR1 is GTSNPN, CDR2 SVGIG, per germline (reference sequence). The CDR3 consists of 15 residues. CDR3 in DNA: TGTGCCTGGAGCCCTAAACGAGCAGGCAATCAGCCCCAGCATTTT. This translates into CAWSPKRAGNQPQHF.

This clonotype has ten or more counts. The chain recombines TRBV9 with TRBJ1-2; 8 nucleotides line up with TRBD1. There are 15 residues in the CDR3. V was pared by 7 bases and J by 0 bases, with 8 bases of the junction left unmatched. The germline CDR1 and CDR2 sequences are SGDLS and YYNGEE. The CDR3 DNA sequence: TGTGCCAGCGGAGACAGGGGCGTAGCTAACTATGGCTACACCTTC. This encodes CASGDRGVANYGYTF.

The sample holds many counts of this clonotype. The chain is built from TRBV6-6 and TRBJ1-4; 8 bases fit TRBD1. Germline CDR1 MNHNY, CDR2 SVGAGI (reference sequence). The V gene end was trimmed by 4 bases and the J gene end by 11 bases; junction bases not matched to a gene: 12. The length of the CDR3 is 15 residues. CDR3 region: CASSFGAQGATKLFF. The DNA for the CDR3 is TGTGCCAGCAGTTTCGGGGCGCAGGGGGCGACCAAACTGTTTTTT.

In this sample, this clonotype turned up many times. This chain uses TRBV7-2 with TRBJ2-7; D is unclear. CDR1 and CDR2 (germline): SGHTA, FQGNSA. This CDR3 is 13 amino acids long. Trimming cost V 3 bases and J 2 bases, with 8 bases left between them. The CDR3 nucleotides read TGTGCCAGCAGCTTGGGCCTAGCCTACGAGCAGTACTTC. It codes for CASSLGLAYEQYF.

The chain employs TRBV20-1 and TRBJ2-7; D ambiguous. The CDR3 contains 12 residues. V lost 5 bases to trimming and J lost 9 bases, with 17 bases between them. CDR1 and CDR2 from the germline V gene are DFQATT and SNEGSKA (reference sequence). The CDR3 nucleotides read TGCAGTGCTCCGACTGGTAACCGTTGGCAGTACTTC. Translated, it gives CSAPTGNRWQYF.

The V and J genes are TRBV2 and TRBJ2-2; tentative D call: TRBD1 (5 bases). The V gene's germline CDR1 is SNHLY and CDR2 FYNNEI. The CDR3 sequence is 17 residues long. The ends were cut back, 6 bases at V and 4 bases at J, with 21 bases in the middle. CDR3 protein: CASSDMIGRAVTGELFF. The CDR3 DNA reads as TGTGCCAGCAGCGACATGATAGGCAGGGCGGTCACCGGGGAGCTGTTTTTT.

This clonotype was seen at least ten times. The chain employs TRBV13 and TRBJ2-1; 8 bases map to TRBD2. Germline lookup yields CDR1 PRHDT and CDR2 FYEKMQ (reference sequence). This CDR3 spans 18 amino acids. V lost 1 base and J lost 1; bases outside the gene matches: 9. The DNA of the CDR3 is TGTGCCAGCAGCTTAGCGAAGGGACTAGATTTATCCTACAATGAGCAGTTCTTC. This encodes CASSLAKGLDLSYNEQFF.

The rearrangement joins TRBV2 to TRBJ2-7, with D possibly TRBD1 on 6 matching bases. Germline CDR1 reads SNHLY; CDR2 reads FYNNEI. Deletions cut 4 bases from V and 5 bases from J, with 12 bases between. The CDR3 spans 13 residues. CDR3 region: CASSATGFHEQYF. The DNA for the CDR3 is TGTGCCAGCAGTGCTACAGGGTTCCACGAGCAGTACTTC. Full variable domain (outside the CDR3, taken from reference TRBV2 and TRBJ2-7): EPEVTQTPSHQVTQMGQEVILRCVPISNHLYFYWYRQILGQKVEFLVSFYNNEISEKSEIFDDQFSVERPDGSNFTLKIRSTKLEDSAMYFCASSATGFHEQYFGPGTRLTVT.